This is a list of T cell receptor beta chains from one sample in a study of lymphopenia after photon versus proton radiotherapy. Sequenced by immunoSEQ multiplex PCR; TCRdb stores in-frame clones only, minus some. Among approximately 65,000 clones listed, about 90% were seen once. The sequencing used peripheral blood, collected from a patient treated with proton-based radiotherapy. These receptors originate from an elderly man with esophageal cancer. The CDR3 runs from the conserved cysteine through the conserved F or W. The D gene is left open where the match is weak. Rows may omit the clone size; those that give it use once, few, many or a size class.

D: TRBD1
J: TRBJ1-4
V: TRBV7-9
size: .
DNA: TGTGCCAGCAGCTTAGGAACCCCGACAGGGGACGTTGAAAAACTGTTTTTT
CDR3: CASSLGTPTGDVEKLFF

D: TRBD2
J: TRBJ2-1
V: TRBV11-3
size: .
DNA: TGTGCCAGCAGCTTAGGGAGACTAGCGGGCCCCAATGAGCAGTTCTTC
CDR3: CASSLGRLAGPNEQFF

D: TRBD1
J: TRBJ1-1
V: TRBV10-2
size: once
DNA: TGCGCCAGCAGTGAGGCACAGGGGGCTTTTGGGACTGAAGCTTTCTTT
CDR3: CASSEAQGAFGTEAFF

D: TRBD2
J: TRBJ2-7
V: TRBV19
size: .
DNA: TGTGCCAGCGCGGGCGGGACTAGCGGGGTGTACGAGCAGTACTTC
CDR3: CASAGGTSGVYEQYF

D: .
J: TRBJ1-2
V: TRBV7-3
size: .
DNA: TGTGCCAGCAGCCCCCGGGACGGTACTAACTATGGCTACACCTTC
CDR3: CASSPRDGTNYGYTF

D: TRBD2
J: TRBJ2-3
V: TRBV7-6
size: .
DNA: TGTGCCAGCAGCCGAGCGGGGGGGAGCACAGATACGCAGTATTTT
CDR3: CASSRAGGSTDTQYF

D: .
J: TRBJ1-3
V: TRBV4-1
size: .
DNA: TGCGCCAGCAGCCTAGGGCAAAACTCTGGAAACACCATATATTTT
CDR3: CASSLGQNSGNTIYF

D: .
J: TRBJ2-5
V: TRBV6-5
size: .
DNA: TGTGCCAGCAGTTGGTCCGGTCGGGGTGACCAGTACTTC
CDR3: CASSWSGRGDQYF

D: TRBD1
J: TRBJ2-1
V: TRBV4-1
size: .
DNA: TGCGCCAGCAGCCAAGAGGACAGGGGTTACAATGAGCAGTTCTTC
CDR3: CASSQEDRGYNEQFF

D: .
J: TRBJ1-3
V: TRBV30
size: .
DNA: TGTGCCTGGAGTGTAGCCAACTCTGGAAACACCATATATTTT
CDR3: CAWSVANSGNTIYF

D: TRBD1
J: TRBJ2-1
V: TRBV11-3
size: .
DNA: TGTGCCAGCAGCCCGACAGGGGACCTCCACAATGAGCAGTTCTTC
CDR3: CASSPTGDLHNEQFF

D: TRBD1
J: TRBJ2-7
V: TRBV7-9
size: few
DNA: TGTGCCAGCAGCTTAGGACAGGGGGCGCGGACCTACGAGCAGTACTTC
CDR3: CASSLGQGARTYEQYF

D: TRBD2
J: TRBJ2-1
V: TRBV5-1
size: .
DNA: TGCGCCAGCAGCTTGTCAGGGACTAACTACAATGAGCAGTTCTTC
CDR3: CASSLSGTNYNEQFF

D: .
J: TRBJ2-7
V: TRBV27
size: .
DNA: TGTGCCAGCAGTCAAAGCGCAGGAGAACCCTACGAGCAGTACTTC
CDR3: CASSQSAGEPYEQYF

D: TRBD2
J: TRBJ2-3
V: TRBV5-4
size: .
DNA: TGTGCCAGCAGCTCCAAATTAGCGGGAGAGTCAGATACGCAGTATTTT
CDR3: CASSSKLAGESDTQYF

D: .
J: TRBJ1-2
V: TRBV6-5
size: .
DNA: TGTGCCAGCAGTTCTCATAAAAAGGATGGCTACACCTTC
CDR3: CASSSHKKDGYTF

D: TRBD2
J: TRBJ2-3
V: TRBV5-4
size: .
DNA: TGTGCCAGCAGCTTAAGACTAGCGGGAGACGCAGATACGCAGTATTTT
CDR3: CASSLRLAGDADTQYF

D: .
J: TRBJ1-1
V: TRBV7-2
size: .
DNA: TGTGCCAGCAGCTTAGAATCGGGCAGGGATGCTTTCTTT
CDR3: CASSLESGRDAFF

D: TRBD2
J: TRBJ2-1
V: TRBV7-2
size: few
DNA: TGTGCCAGCAGCTTAGCGCTAGCGGGGGGACACAATGAGCAGTTCTTC
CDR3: CASSLALAGGHNEQFF

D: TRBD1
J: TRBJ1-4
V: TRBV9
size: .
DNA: TGTGCCAGCAGCAAGCAATCGGGGACAGGGACTAATGAAAAACTGTTTTTT
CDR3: CASSKQSGTGTNEKLFF

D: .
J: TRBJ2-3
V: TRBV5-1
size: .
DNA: TGCGCCAGCAGCTTGTGGAGGGGAATAGATACGCAGTATTTT
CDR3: CASSLWRGIDTQYF

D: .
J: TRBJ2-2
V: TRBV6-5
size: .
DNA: TGTGCCAGCAGTTACGGGCTGCACACCGGGGAGCTGTTTTTT
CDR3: CASSYGLHTGELFF

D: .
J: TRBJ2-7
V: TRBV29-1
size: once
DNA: TGCAGCGTTCTAATTGTGGGAAAATACGAGCAGTACTTC
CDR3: CSVLIVGKYEQYF

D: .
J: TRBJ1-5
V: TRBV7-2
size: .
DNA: TGTGCCAGCAGCTCTCAACGGGTACAGCCCCAGCATTTT
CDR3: CASSSQRVQPQHF

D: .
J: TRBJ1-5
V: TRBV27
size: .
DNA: TGCGCCAGCAGTTTAAGGATAGTGGGGGGGTTGAGCAATCAGCCCCAGCATTTT
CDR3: CASSLRIVGGLSNQPQHF

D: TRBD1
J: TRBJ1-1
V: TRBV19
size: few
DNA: TGTGCCAGCCGGGACAGGATAAACACTGAAGCTTTCTTT
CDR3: CASRDRINTEAFF

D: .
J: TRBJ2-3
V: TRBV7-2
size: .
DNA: TGTGCCAGCAGCTTAGCAGGGGATATTGATACGCAGTATTTT
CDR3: CASSLAGDIDTQYF

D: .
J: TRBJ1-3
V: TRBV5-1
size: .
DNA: TGCGCCAGCAGCTTGGCGGGGGCATTGGGAAACACCATATATTTT
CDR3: CASSLAGALGNTIYF

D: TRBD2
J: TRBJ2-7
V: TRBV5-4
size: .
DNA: TGTGCCAGCACCCTGGGGGGGAGCGGGAGTCCCTCTGCTTACGAGCAGTACTTC
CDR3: CASTLGGSGSPSAYEQYF

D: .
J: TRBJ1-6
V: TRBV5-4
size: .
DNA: TGTGCCAGCAGCTTGGCGAGGGGAAGAGGAGGTAATTCACCCCTCCACTTT
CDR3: CASSLARGRGGNSPLHF

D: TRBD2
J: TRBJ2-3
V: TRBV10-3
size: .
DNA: TGTGCCATCACCCTGACTAGCGGGAGCACAGATACGCAGTATTTT
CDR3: CAITLTSGSTDTQYF

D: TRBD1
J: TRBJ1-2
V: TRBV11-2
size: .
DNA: TGTGCCAGCAGCCCCACCAGGGGGAACTATGGCTACACCTTC
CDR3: CASSPTRGNYGYTF

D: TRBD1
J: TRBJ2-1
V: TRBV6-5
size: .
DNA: TGTGCCAGCAGTTGGGACAGGCTCCTCAATGAGCAGTTCTTC
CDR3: CASSWDRLLNEQFF

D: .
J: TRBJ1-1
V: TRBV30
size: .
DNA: TGTGCCTGGAGTGCGTTTGGGGCCACTGAAGCTTTCTTT
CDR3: CAWSAFGATEAFF

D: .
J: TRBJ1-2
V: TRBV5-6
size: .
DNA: TGTGCCAGCAGCCCGGTATGGGGCGCCCATGGCTATGGCTACACCTTC
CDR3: CASSPVWGAHGYGYTF

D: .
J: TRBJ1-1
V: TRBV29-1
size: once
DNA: TGCAGCGTTGAACAGGGCTCGCTCTTCGCTGAAGCTTTCTTT
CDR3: CSVEQGSLFAEAFF

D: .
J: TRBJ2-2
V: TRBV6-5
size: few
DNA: TGTTCGAGGGGGACGAACACCGGGGAGCTGTTTTTT
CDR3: CSRGTNTGELFF

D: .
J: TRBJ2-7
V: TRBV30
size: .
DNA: TGTGCCTGGGCCCAGGTCCCCTACGAGCAGTACTTC
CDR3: CAWAQVPYEQYF

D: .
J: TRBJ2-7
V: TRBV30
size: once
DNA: TGTGCCTGGAATAAGGACAGAAGCTCCTACGAGCAGTACTTC
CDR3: CAWNKDRSSYEQYF

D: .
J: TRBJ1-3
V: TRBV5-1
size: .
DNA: TGCGCCAGCAGCTTGGAGTGGGACCCTCAGCCAGTAAACACCATATATTTT
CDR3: CASSLEWDPQPVNTIYF

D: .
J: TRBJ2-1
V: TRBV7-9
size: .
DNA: TGTGCCAGCAGCTCCTCACTTTCTACCGTCGATGAGCAGTTCTTC
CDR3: CASSSSLSTVDEQFF

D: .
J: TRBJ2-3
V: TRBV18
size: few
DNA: TGTGCCAGCTCACCAGTTCAAGATACGCAGTATTTT
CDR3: CASSPVQDTQYF

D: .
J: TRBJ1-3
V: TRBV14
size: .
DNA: TGTGCCAGCAGCCAATTCTTTAGGGCTGGAAACACCATATATTTT
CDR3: CASSQFFRAGNTIYF

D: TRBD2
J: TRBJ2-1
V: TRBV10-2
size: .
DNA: TGCGCCAGCAGTGATTCCCCCGGGAGGGGGTTGGATGAGCAGTTCTTC
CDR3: CASSDSPGRGLDEQFF

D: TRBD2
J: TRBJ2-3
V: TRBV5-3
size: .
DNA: TGTGCCAGAAATAGCGGGAGGACTAGAAGCACAGATACGCAGTATTTT
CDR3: CARNSGRTRSTDTQYF

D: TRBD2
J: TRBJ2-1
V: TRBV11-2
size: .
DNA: TGTGCCAGCAGCTTATTCTCCCGGGAGGTGCAGTTCTTC
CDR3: CASSLFSREVQFF

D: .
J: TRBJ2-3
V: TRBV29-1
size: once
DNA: TGCAGCGCTTTACTTTACAGGGGGGGGACAGATACGCAGTATTTT
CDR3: CSALLYRGGTDTQYF